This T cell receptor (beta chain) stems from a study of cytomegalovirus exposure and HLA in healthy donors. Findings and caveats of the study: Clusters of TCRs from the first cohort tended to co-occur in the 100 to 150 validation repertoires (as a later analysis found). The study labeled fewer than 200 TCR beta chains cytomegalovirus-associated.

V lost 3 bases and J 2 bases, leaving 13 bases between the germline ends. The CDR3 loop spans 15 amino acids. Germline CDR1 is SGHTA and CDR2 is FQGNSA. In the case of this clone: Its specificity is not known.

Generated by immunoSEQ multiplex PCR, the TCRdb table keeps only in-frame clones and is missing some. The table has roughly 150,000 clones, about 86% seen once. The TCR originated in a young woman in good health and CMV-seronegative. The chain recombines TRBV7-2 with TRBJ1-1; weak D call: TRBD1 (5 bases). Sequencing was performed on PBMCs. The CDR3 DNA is TGTGCCAGCAGCTTCAGGGTCCCCCTTAACACTGAAGCTTTCTTT. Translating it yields CASSFRVPLNTEAFF.